Many counts were recorded for the clone carrying this TCR beta chain. What it recognizes is unknown. TCRdb re-analysed the multiplex PCR reads in MiXCR, keeping a single row per CDR3 protein. Here the sample spans about 25,000 distinct CDR3 sequences, roughly 20% being singletons. The data stem from a study of breast tumors, draining lymph nodes, adjacent tissues. Study-level findings and limits: Most tumor T cells seemingly derive from lymph node, then expand in tumor. The lymph node origin of tumor T cells was framed as consistent with a hypothesis, not demonstrated. Tumor repertoires ranked between lymph nodes and nontumor tissue in diversity, with V and J gene preferences. Compared with basal-like, luminal-like tumors shared significantly more repertoire with nontumor tissue.

Germline assignment: CDR1 MNHNS and CDR2 SASEGT. CDR3 size: 16 residues. V shed 6 bases, J shed 8 bases, and the junction held 7 bases outside the gene matches. This sequence joins TRBV6-1 and TRBJ2-4; 16 bases line up with TRBD2. The source material was breast tumor tissue. The sequence was obtained from a female donor with breast cancer. Some clones in this sample may be carry-over from other donors' samples. The CDR3 loop is CASSLGLAGGRDIQYF. The CDR3 DNA is TGTGCCAGCAGCTTGGGACTAGCGGGAGGGCGGGACATTCAGTACTTC.